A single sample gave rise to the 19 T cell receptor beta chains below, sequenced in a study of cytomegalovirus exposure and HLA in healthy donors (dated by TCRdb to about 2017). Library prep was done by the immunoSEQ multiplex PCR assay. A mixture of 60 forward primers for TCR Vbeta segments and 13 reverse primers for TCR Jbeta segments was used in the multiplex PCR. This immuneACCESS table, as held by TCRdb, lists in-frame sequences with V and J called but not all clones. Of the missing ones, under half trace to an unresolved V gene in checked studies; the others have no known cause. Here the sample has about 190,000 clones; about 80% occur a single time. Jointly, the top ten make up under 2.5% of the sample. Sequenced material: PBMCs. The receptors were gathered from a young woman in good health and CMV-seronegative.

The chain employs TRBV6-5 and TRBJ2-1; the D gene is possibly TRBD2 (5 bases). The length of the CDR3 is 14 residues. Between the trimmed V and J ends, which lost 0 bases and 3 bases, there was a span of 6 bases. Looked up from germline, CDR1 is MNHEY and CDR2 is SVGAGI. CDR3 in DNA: TGTGCCAGCAGTTACTCTGCGGGCTACAATGAGCAGTTCTTC. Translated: CASSYSAGYNEQFF.

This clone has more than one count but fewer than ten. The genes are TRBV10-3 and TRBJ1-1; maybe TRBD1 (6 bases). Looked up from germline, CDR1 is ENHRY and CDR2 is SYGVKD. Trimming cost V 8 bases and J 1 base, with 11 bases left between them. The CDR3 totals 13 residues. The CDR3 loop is CAIGKDRNTEAFF. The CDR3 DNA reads TGTGCCATCGGAAAGGACAGGAACACTGAAGCTTTCTTT.

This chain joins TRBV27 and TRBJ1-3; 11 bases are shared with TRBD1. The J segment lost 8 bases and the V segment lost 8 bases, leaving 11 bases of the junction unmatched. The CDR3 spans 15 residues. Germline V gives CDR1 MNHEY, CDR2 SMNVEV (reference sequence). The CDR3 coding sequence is TGTGCCAGCCGGACAGGGGGCGCTTTATCGGACACCATATATTTT. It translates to CASRTGGALSDTIYF.

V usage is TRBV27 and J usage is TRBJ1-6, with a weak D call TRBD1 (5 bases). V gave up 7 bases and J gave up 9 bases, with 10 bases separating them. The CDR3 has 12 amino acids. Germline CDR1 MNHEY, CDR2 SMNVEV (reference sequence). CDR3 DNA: TGTGCCAGCAAGGGGCTCGGTTCACCCCTCCACTTT. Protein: CASKGLGSPLHF.

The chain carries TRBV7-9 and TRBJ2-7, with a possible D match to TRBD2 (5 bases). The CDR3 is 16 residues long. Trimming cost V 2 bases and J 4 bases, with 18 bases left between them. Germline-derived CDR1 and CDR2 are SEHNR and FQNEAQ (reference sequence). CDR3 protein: CASSLIAWGDGYEQYF. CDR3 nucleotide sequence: TGTGCCAGCAGCTTAATTGCGTGGGGAGACGGGTACGAGCAGTACTTC.

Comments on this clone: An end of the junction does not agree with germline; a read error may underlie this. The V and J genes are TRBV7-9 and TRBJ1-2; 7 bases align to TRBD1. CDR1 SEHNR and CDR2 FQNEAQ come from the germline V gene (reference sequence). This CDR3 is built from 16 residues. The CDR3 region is CSSSSSGQRPNYGYTF. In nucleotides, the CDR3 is TGTTCCAGCAGCTCCTCGGGACAGCGCCCTAACTATGGCTACACCTTC.

CDR3 protein: CASSETFGTSGGRQYF. The CDR3 coding sequence is TGCGCCAGCAGTGAGACTTTCGGGACTAGCGGGGGGAGACAGTACTTC. V gene TRBV10-2 combines with J gene TRBJ2-7; TRBD2 aligns across 15 bases. Germline V CDR1 and CDR2: WSHSY, SAAADI. J gave up 10 bases and V 2 bases, and 9 bases lay outside the gene matches. The CDR3 consists of 16 residues.

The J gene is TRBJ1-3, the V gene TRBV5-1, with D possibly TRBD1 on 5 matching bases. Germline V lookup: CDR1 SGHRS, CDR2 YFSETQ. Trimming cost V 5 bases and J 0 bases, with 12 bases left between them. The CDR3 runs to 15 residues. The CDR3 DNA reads TGCGCCAGCAGTTTCGGACACCACTCTGGAAACACCATATATTTT. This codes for CASSFGHHSGNTIYF.

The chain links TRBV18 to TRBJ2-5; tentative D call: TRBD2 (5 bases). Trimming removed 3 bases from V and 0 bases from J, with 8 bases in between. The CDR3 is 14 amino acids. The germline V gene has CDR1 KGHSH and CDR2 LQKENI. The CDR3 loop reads CASSPRADQETQYF. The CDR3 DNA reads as TGTGCCAGCTCACCGCGGGCAGACCAAGAGACCCAGTACTTC.

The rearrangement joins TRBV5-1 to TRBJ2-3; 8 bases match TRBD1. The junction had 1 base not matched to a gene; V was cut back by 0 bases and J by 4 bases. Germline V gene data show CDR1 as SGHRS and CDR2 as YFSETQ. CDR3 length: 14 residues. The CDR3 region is CASSLGTGPDTQYF. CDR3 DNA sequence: TGCGCCAGCAGCTTGGGGACAGGGCCAGATACGCAGTATTTT.

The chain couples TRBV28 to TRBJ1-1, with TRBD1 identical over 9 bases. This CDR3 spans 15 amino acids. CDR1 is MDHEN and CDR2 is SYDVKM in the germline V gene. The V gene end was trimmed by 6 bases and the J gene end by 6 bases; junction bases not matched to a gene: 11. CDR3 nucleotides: TGTGCCAGCAGCTCAGGGACAGGGTCGGTTTCTGAAGCTTTCTTT. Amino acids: CASSSGTGSVSEAFF.

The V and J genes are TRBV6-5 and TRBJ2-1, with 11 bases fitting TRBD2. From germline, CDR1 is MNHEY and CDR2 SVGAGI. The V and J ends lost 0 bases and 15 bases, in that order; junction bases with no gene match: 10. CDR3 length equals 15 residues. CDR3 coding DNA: TGTGCCAGCAGTTACTCGAGTAGCGGGGGGGCCGCGTCGTTCTTC. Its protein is CASSYSSSGGAASFF.

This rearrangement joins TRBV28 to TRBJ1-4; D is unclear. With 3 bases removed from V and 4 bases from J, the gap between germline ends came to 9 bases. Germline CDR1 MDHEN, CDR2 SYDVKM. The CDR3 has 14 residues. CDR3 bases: TGTGCCAGCAGTTTTTTACTAGGTAATGAAAAACTGTTTTTT. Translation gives CASSFLLGNEKLFF. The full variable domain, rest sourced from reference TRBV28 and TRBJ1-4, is DVKVTQSSRYLVKRTGEKVFLECVQDMDHENMFWYRQDPGLGLRLIYFSYDVKMKEKGDIPEGYSVSREKKERFSLILESASTNQTSMYLCASSFLLGNEKLFFGSGTQLSVL.

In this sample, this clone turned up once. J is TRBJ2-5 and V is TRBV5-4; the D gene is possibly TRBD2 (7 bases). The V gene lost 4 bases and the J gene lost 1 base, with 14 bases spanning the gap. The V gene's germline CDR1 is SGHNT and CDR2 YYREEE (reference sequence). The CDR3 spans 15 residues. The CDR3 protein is CASSPSGGPQETQYF. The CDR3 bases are TGTGCCAGCAGCCCATCCGGGGGGCCCCAAGAGACCCAGTACTTC.

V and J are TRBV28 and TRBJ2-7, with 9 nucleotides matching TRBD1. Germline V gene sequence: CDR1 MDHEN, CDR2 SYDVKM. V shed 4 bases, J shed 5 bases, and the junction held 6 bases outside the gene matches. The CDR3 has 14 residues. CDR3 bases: TGTGCCAGCAGTTCAGGGACAGGGTACCACGAGCAGTACTTC. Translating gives CASSSGTGYHEQYF.

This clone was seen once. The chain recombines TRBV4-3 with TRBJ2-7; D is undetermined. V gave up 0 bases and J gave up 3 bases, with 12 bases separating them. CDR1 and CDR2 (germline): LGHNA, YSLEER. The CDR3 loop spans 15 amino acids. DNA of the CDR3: TGCGCCAGCAGCCAAGATAGCCTCTCGGACTACGAGCAGTACTTC. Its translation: CASSQDSLSDYEQYF.

The CDR3 spells CASSVVAGGTSTDTQYF. Written as DNA, the CDR3 is TGTGCCAGCAGCGTAGTGGCGGGGGGCACTAGCACAGATACGCAGTATTTT. V and J are TRBV9 and TRBJ2-3, with TRBD2 matching over 8 bases. CDR1 is SGDLS, CDR2 YYNGEE, per germline. The CDR3 runs 17 residues. Trimming cost V 0 bases and J 0 bases; bases outside gene matches: 6. The full variable domain, with the rest looked up from reference TRBV9 and TRBJ2-3, is DSGVTQTPKHLITATGQRVTLRCSPRSGDLSVYWYQQSLDQGLQFLIQYYNGEERAKGNILERFSAQQFPDLHSELNLSSLELGDSALYFCASSVVAGGTSTDTQYFGPGTRLTVL.

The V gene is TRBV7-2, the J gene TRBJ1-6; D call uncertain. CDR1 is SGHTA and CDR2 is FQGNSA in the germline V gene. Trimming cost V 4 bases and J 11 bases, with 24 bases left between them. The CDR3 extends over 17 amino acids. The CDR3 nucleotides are TGTGCCAGCAGCTCCGAGGGCCGGGTCAGAGTAAAAACACCCCTCCACTTT. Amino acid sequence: CASSSEGRVRVKTPLHF.

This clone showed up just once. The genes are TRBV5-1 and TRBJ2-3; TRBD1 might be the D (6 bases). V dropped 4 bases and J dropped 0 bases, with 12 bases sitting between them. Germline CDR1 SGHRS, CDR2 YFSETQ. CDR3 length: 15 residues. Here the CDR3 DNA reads TGCGCCAGCAGCATACAGGGATCTAGCACAGATACGCAGTATTTT. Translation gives CASSIQGSSTDTQYF. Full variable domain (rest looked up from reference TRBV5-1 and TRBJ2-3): KAGVTQTPRYLIKTRGQQVTLSCSPISGHRSVSWYQQTPGQGLQFLFEYFSETQRNKGNFPGRFSGRQFSNSRSEMNVSTLELGDSALYLCASSIQGSSTDTQYFGPGTRLTVL.